This T cell receptor beta chain emerged from a study of blood T cell repertoires in COVID-19. Study-level background: Sample material is recorded as cDNA or gDNA derived from T cells, B-cell-depleted T cells, or PBMCs.

Original analysis: The authors estimated nucleated cell counts from reference gene primer amplification. Using immunoSEQ multiplex PCR, the repertoire was profiled, and TCRdb retains in-frame clones only, with some absent. V, J and clone size are those of that table, while D and trimming were read from the DNA. Of more than 13,000 clones listed, roughly 87% are singletons. This clone was seen a single time. There are 17 residues in the CDR3. Looked up from germline, CDR1 is LGHDT and CDR2 is YNNKEL (reference sequence). Trimming removed 0 bases from V and 3 bases from J, with 17 bases in between. V gene TRBV3-1 (or the pseudogene TRBV3-2) combines with J gene TRBJ1-2; D not certain. Material for sequencing was peripheral blood. The receptor was isolated from a human donor in a cohort sampled during active COVID-19. CDR3 protein: CASSQESLSRRDYGYTF. As DNA, the CDR3 is TGTGCCAGCAGCCAAGAGTCCCTCTCCAGGAGGGACTATGGCTACACCTTC.